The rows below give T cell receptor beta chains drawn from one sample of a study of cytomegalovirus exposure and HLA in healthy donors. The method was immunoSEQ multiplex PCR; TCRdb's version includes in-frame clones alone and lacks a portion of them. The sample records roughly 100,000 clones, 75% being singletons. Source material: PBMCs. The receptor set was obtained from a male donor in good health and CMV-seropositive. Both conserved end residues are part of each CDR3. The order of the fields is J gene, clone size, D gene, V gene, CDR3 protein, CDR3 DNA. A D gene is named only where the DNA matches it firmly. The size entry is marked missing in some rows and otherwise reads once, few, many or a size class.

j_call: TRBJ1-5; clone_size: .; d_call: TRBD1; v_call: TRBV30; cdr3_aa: CAWSQGASNQPQNF; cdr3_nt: TGTGCCTGGAGCCAGGGGGCAAGCAATCAGCCCCAGAATTTT
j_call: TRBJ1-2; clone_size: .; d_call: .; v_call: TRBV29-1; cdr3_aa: CSVQPQANYGYTF; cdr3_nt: TGCAGCGTTCAGCCACAGGCTAACTATGGCTACACCTTC
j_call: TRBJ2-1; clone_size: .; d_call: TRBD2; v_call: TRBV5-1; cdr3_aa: CASSPLAGGPGEQFF; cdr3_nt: TGCGCCAGCAGCCCGCTAGCGGGGGGGCCGGGTGAGCAGTTCTTC
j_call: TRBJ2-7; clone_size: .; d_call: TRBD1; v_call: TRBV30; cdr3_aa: CAWSVRSGGYEQYF; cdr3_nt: TGTGCCTGGAGTGTACGTTCAGGGGGTTACGAGCAGTACTTC
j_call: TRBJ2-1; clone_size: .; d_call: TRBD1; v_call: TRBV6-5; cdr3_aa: CASVAGGSYNEQFF; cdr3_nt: TGTGCCAGCGTCGCAGGGGGCTCCTACAATGAGCAGTTCTTC
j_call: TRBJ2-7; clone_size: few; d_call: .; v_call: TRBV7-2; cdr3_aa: CASSLDPGSSYEQYF; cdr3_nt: TGTGCCAGCAGCTTAGACCCAGGCAGCTCCTACGAGCAGTACTTC
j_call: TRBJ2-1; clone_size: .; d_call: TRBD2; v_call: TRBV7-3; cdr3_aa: CASSLMLAGGRRDEQFF; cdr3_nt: TGTGCCAGCAGCTTAATGCTAGCGGGGGGGCGGAGGGATGAGCAGTTCTTC
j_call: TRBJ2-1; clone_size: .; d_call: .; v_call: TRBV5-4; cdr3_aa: CASSLSGVYEQFF; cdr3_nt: TGTGCCAGCAGCTTGTCGGGAGTCTATGAGCAGTTCTTC
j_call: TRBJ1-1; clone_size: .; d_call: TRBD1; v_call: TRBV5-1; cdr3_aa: CASSTRQGAGTEAFF; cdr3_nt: TGCGCCAGCAGCACAAGACAGGGGGCTGGCACTGAAGCTTTCTTT
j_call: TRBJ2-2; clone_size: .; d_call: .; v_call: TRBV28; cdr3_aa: CASSVLQGGNTGELFF; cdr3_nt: TGTGCCAGCAGTGTCCTCCAGGGAGGGAACACCGGGGAGCTGTTTTTT
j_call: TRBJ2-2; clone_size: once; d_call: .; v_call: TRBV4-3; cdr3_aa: CASSPLPRGGELFF; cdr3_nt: TGCGCCAGCAGCCCGCTTCCCAGGGGTGGGGAGCTGTTTTTT
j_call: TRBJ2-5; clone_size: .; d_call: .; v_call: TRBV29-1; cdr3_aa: CSVKAVQETQYF; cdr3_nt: TGCAGCGTTAAGGCGGTCCAAGAGACCCAGTACTTC
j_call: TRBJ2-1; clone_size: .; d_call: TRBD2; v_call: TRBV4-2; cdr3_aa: CASSPQLQRGYNEQFF; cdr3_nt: TGTGCCAGCAGCCCTCAGCTCCAGCGGGGCTACAATGAGCAGTTCTTC
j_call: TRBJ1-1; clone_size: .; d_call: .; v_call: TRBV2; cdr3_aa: CASRRGDTEAFF; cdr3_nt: TGTGCCAGCAGAAGGGGTGACACTGAAGCTTTCTTT
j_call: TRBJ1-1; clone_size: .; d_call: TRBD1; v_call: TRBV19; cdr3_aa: CASSSKGTGTNTEAFF; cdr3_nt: TGTGCCAGTAGTTCAAAAGGGACAGGGACGAACACTGAAGCTTTCTTT
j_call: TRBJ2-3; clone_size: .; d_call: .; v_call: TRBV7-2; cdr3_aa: CASGADTQYF; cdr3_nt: TGTGCCAGCGGAGCAGATACGCAGTATTTT
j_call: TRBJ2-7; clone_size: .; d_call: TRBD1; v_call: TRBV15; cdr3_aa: CATSLPTGTGLYEQYF; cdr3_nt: TGTGCCACCAGTTTGCCCACCGGGACAGGGCTATACGAGCAGTACTTC
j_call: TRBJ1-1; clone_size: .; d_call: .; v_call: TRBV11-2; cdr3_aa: CASSLGWRDRVTQNTEAFF; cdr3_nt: TGTGCCAGCAGCTTAGGTTGGAGGGATCGAGTAACCCAGAACACTGAAGCTTTCTTT
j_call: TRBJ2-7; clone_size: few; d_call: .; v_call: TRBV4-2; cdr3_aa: CASSRGGTTIYEQYF; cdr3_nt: TGTGCCAGCAGCCGAGGGGGGACTACCATTTACGAGCAGTACTTC
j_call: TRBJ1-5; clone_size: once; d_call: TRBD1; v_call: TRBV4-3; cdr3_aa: CASSQDRNSNQPQHF; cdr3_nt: TGCGCCAGCAGCCAGGACAGGAATAGCAATCAGCCCCAGCATTTT
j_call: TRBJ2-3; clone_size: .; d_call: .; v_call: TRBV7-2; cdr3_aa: CASSFFSTSAQDTQYF; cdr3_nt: TGTGCCAGCAGCTTCTTTTCGACAAGTGCACAAGATACGCAGTATTTT
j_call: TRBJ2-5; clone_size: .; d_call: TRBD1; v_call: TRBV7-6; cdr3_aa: CASSARTGDGETQYF; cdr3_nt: TGTGCCAGCAGCGCGCGGACAGGGGATGGGGAGACCCAGTACTTC
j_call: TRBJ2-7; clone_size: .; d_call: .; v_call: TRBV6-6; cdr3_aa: CAATPRKEQYF; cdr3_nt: TGTGCCGCCACCCCGCGGAAAGAGCAGTACTTC
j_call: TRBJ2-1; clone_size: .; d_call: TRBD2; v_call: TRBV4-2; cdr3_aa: CASSQVGSSGRGQFF; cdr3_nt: TGTGCCAGCAGCCAAGTGGGGTCTAGCGGGAGAGGGCAGTTCTTC
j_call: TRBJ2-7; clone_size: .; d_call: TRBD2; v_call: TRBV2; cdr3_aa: CASSSGRGTYEQYF; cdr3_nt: TGTGCCAGCAGCAGCGGGAGAGGAACCTACGAGCAGTACTTC
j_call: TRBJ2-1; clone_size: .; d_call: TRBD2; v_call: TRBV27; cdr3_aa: CASSLFSGGKNEQFF; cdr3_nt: TGTGCCAGCAGTTTATTTAGCGGGGGGAAGAATGAGCAGTTCTTC
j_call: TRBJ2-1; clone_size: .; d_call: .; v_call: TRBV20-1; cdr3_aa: CSGPDNDEQFF; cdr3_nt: TGCAGCGGCCCGGACAACGATGAGCAGTTCTTC
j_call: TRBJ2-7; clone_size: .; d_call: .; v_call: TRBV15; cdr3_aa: CATSLSRGVSSEQYF; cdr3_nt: TGTGCCACCAGCTTAAGCAGGGGGGTCTCCTCCGAGCAGTACTTC
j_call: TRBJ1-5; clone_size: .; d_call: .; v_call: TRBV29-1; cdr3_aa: CSVARGIGQPQHF; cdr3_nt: TGCAGCGTCGCAAGGGGTATCGGGCAGCCCCAGCATTTT
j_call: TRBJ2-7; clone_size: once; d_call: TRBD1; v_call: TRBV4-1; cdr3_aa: CASSRGQASSSYEQYF; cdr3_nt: TGCGCCAGCAGCCGAGGACAGGCGTCTAGCTCCTACGAGCAGTACTTC
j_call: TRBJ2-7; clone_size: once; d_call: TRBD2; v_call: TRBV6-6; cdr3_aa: CASSESSSGLPYEQYF; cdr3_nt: TGTGCCAGCAGCGAAAGCTCTAGCGGGCTTCCCTACGAGCAGTACTTC
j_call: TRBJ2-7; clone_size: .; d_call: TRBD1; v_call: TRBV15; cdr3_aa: CATSRDRAQNEQYF; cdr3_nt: TGTGCCACCAGCAGGGACAGGGCGCAAAACGAGCAGTACTTC
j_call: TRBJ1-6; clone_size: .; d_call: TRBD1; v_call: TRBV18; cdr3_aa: CASSPGQGISPLHF; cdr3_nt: TGTGCCAGCTCACCGGGACAGGGGATTTCACCCCTCCACTTT
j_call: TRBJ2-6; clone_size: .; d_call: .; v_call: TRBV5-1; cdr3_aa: CASSLTSSGANVLTF; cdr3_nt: TGCGCCAGCAGCTTGACGAGCTCTGGGGCCAACGTCCTGACTTTC
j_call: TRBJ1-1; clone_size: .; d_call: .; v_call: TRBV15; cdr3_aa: CATSRGITGHMNTEAFF; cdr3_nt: TGTGCCACCAGCAGAGGAATAACAGGGCATATGAACACTGAAGCTTTCTTT
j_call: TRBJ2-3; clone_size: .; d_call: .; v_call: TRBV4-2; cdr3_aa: CASSQEVGVTDTQYF; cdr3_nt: TGTGCCAGCAGCCAAGAGGTAGGGGTCACAGATACGCAGTATTTT
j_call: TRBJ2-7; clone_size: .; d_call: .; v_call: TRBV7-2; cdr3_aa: CASSLVRREYEQYF; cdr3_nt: TGTGCTAGCAGCTTAGTGCGGCGGGAATACGAGCAGTACTTC